The 2 T cell receptor beta chains presented below share a single source sample, sequenced in a study of CD8+CD57+ T cells in acquired aplastic anemia. Patients sequenced had flow cytometry evidence of CD8+CD57+ cell expansion. The TCR beta profiling, which covered VDJ combination and CDR3 sequence, was carried out using genomic DNA as the template. TCRdb analysed the reads with MiXCR anew, one entry per CDR3 protein. Of a few hundred thousand distinct CDR3 sequences in the sample, 25% to 40% were seen once. The sequenced material came from sorted CD4+, CD8+, or CD8+CD57+ T cells (not recorded which) from PBMCs. These receptors all come from a human donor with aplastic anemia.

This clonotype was detected many times. The chain combines TRBV19 with TRBJ2-4, with 7 positions matching TRBD2. CDR1 is LNHDA, CDR2 SQIVND, per germline (reference sequence). With V trimmed by 5 bases and J by 6 bases, 4 bases remained unmatched. This CDR3 spans 13 amino acids. CDR3 nucleotides: TGTGCCAGTAGTGCGAGGGAGGGAAACATTCAGTACTTC. Translation: CASSAREGNIQYF.

For this clonotype: This is likely a read error, given that the CDR3 carries no conserved phenylalanine or tryptophan at its end. No DNA is shown, since the ends of the CDR3 on it are uncertain; the CDR3 is the one TCRdb lists. V and J are TRBV29-1 and TRBJ1-1. The CDR3 is 10 residues long, counting both termini. CDR1 and CDR2 (germline): SQVTM, ANQGSEA. The chain's CDR3 is CSVRNTEAFL.